Listed here are 2 T cell receptor beta chains from one sample, sequenced in a study of blood T cell repertoires in COVID-19 (dated by TCRdb to about 2020). The receptor library was made with the immunoSEQ multiplex PCR assay. The table was pulled from immuneACCESS by TCRdb, which kept in-frame rearrangements only. Such tables lose some clones; where checked, under half of the loss comes from unresolved V genes, and the rest has no known cause. In all, the sample holds under 250,000 clones, and approximately 84% of those were seen once. The ten largest clones capture under 4.5% of the sample. Sequencing was carried out using peripheral blood. The receptors derive from a man aged 45 to 65 with acute or convalescent COVID-19.

The chain links TRBV3-1 (or the pseudogene TRBV3-2) to TRBJ1-2; possibly TRBD1 for D (6 bases). Deletions cut 0 bases from V and 11 bases from J, with 19 bases between. Per germline, CDR1 LGHDT and CDR2 YNNKEL (reference sequence). There are 15 residues in the CDR3. The CDR3 DNA is TGTGCCAGCAGCCAAGATTCGGGTACAGGGTGGTCTTACACCTTC. This gives the protein CASSQDSGTGWSYTF.

V is TRBV9 and J is TRBJ2-2, with D possibly TRBD2 on 7 matching bases. From germline, CDR1 is SGDLS and CDR2 YYNGEE. The length of the CDR3 is 15 residues. The V end lost 3 bases, the J end lost 3 bases, and 12 bases lay between the germline ends. The CDR3 loop is CASSEGGRHTGELFF. DNA of the CDR3: TGTGCCAGCAGCGAGGGGGGGAGGCACACCGGGGAGCTGTTTTTT.